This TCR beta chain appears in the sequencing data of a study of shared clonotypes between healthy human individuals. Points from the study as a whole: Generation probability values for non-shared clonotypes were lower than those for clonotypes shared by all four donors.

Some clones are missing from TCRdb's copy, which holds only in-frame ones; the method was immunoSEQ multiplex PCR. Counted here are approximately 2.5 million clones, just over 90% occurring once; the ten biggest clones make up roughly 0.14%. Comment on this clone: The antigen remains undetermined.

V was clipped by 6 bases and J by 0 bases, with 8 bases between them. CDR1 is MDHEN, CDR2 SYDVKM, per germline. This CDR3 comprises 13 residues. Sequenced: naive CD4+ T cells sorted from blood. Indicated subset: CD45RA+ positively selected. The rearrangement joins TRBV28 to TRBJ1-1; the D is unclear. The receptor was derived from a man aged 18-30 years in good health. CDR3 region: CASRYLMNTEAFF. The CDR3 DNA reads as TGTGCCAGCAGATATTTAATGAACACTGAAGCTTTCTTT.